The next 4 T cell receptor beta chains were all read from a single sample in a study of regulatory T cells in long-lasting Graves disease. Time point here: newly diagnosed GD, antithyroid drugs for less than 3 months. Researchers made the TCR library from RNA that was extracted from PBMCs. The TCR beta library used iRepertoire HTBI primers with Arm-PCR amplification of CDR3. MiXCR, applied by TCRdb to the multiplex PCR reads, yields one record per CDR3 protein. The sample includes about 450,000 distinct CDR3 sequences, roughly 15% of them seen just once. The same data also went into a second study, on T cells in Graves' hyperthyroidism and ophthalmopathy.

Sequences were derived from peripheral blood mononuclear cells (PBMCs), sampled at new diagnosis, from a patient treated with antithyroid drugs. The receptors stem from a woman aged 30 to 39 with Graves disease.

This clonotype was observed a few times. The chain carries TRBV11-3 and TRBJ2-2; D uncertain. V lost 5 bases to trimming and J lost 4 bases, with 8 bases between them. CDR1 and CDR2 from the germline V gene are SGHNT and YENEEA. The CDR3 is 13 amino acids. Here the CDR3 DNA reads TGTGCCAGCAGCCGTTTAGCCACCGGGGAGCTGTTTTTT. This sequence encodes CASSRLATGELFF.

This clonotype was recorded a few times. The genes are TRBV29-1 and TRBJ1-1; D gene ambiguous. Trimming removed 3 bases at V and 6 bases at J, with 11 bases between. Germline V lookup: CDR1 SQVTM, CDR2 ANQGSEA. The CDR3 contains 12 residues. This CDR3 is CSVDFLKPEAFF. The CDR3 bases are TGCAGCGTTGATTTTCTTAAACCTGAAGCTTTCTTT.

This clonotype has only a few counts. This chain's CDR3 is CASYLTRDNPNPGELFF. The CDR3 nucleotides are TGTGCCAGTTATCTCACCCGGGACAATCCTAATCCCGGGGAGCTGTTTTTT. The chain has TRBV27 and TRBJ2-2, with D possibly being TRBD1 (6 bases). V gave up 9 bases and J gave up 6 bases, with 26 bases separating them. This CDR3 has 17 amino acids. Germline CDR1 MNHEY, CDR2 SMNVEV (reference sequence).

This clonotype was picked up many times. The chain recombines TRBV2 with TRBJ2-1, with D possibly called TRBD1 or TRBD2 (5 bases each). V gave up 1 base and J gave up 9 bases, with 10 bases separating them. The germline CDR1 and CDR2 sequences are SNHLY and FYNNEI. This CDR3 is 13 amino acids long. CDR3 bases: TGTGCCAGCAGTGAAGTTGAAGGGACTGAGCAGTTCTTC. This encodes CASSEVEGTEQFF. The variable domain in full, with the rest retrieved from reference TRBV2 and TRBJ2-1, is EPEVTQTPSHQVTQMGQEVILRCVPISNHLYFYWYRQILGQKVEFLVSFYNNEISEKSEIFDDQFSVERPDGSNFTLKIRSTKLEDSAMYFCASSEVEGTEQFFGPGTRLTVL.